One sample yielded the 3 T cell receptor beta chains listed below, sequenced in a study of T cells after yellow fever vaccination. MiXCR was run by TCRdb on the 5' RACE reads, yielding one entry per CDR3 protein. Of some 160,000 distinct CDR3 sequences listed, 9.3% are singletons. Sequencing used CD8+ T cells sorted from PBMCs, obtained 45 days after the yellow fever booster vaccination. Receptors were obtained from a man aged 18 to 30 who received the YFV17D yellow fever vaccine.

The CDR3 sequence is CASSAIIGFQDIQYF. CDR3 bases: TGTGCCAGCAGTGCCATTATCGGGTTCCAAGACATTCAGTACTTC. This chain joins TRBV12-3 or TRBV12-4 and TRBJ2-4; D remains unclear. V shed 5 bases and J shed 8 bases, with 19 bases lying between them. The CDR3 is made up of 15 amino acids.

There are a few counts of this clonotype. The chain uses TRBV13 and TRBJ2-2; 8 nucleotides agree with TRBD2. V lost 4 bases to trimming and J lost 6 bases; unmatched junction nucleotides: 7. The germline V gene has CDR1 PRHDT and CDR2 FYEKMQ (reference sequence). CDR3 length: 15 residues. DNA for the CDR3: TGTGCCAGCAGCTCCCAAGGGCGGGGGGCCGGGGAGCTGTTTTTT. Protein product: CASSSQGRGAGELFF.

In its sample, this clonotype was seen a few times. The V call is TRBV6-2 or TRBV6-3, the J call TRBJ2-1; D tentatively fits TRBD1 or TRBD2 (5 bases each). V dropped 6 bases and J dropped 4 bases, with 19 bases sitting between them. The CDR3 contains 16 residues. The germline CDR1 and CDR2 sequences are MNHEY and SVGEGT. DNA for the CDR3: TGTGCCAGCAGCCTGGCCCGGGACGGATTGTACAATGAGCAGTTCTTC. Amino acid sequence: CASSLARDGLYNEQFF.